This TCR beta chain was sequenced during a study of radiation and T cells in renal cell carcinoma. Looked up from germline, CDR1 is MGHRA and CDR2 is YSYEKL. V was trimmed by 1 base and J by 0 bases, leaving 10 bases between them. CDR3 size: 16 residues. Study outcomes and limitations: Pretreatment tumor biopsies were lacking, so baseline clonotypes are unknown. Top tumor clonotypes rose in blood 2 weeks post-radiation, then contracted.

With regard to this clone: No antigen is known for it.

The assay was immunoSEQ multiplex PCR, and TCRdb's table has in-frame clones only and misses some. In the table there are 120,000 to 150,000 clones, 75% to 90% of which are singletons. Time point described: baseline pretreatment blood. Treatment indicated: 15 Gy SBRT to primary tumor, nephrectomy 4 weeks later. Serial blood draws occurred at baseline and 2 and 4 weeks post-SBRT. This TCR was sampled from a woman aged 45-60 years with renal cell carcinoma. The chain combines TRBV4-1 with TRBJ1-3; perhaps TRBD1 as D (5 bases). The sample in question was blood, obtained from a patient whose treatment included radiotherapy and nephrectomy. The CDR3: CASSQATGPSGNTIYF. The CDR3, as DNA: TGCGCCAGCAGCCAAGCTACAGGCCCCTCTGGAAACACCATATATTTT.